The source of this TCR beta chain is a study of response to subunit inactivated influenza vaccine. In the case of this clonotype: Its matching antigen is unknown.

Overall study results and limits: Only a handful of new T cells, the authors suggested, are recruited with each seasonal influenza vaccination.

The CDR3 has 12 amino acids. Trimming took 3 bases from V and 8 from J, leaving 10 bases between them. Germline-derived CDR1 and CDR2 are SQVTM and ANQGSEA. TCRdb redid the calling of the RT-PCR reads with MiXCR, one entry per CDR3 protein. The sample shows more than 700,000 distinct CDR3 sequences, 21% of them seen only once. This sequence joins TRBV29-1 and TRBJ1-4; D uncertain. This sample comprised PBMCs from blood, obtained more than 4 days after vaccination. The receptor comes from a man aged 50 to 59 who received an inactivated influenza vaccine. The chain's CDR3 is CSVDSGREKLFF. In nucleotides, the CDR3 is TGCAGCGTTGATTCCGGGAGGGAAAAACTGTTTTTT.